A selection of T cell receptor beta chains follows, all from one sample in a study of beta chain features in type 1 diabetes. Sequencing was performed with immunoSEQ multiplex PCR; in TCRdb, only in-frame clones are kept and a portion is missing. The repertoire holds under 300,000 clones, with about a tenth as singletons. Material: naive CD4+ T cells from blood. All receptors come from a man aged 25 to 45 with type 1 diabetes. Each CDR3 is given with its conserved first and last residue. Each record gives: V gene, J gene, CDR3 protein.

v_call: TRBV25-1; j_call: TRBJ1-6; cdr3_aa: CATHGQYNSPLHF
v_call: TRBV2; j_call: TRBJ2-7; cdr3_aa: CASSDRRQTYEQYF
v_call: TRBV6-6; j_call: TRBJ2-3; cdr3_aa: CASSYPRADTQYF
v_call: TRBV25-1; j_call: TRBJ2-1; cdr3_aa: CASSEPGQGNNEQFF
v_call: TRBV30; j_call: TRBJ2-3; cdr3_aa: CAWSETGGTDTQYF
v_call: TRBV19; j_call: TRBJ2-2; cdr3_aa: CASSRQGELFF
v_call: TRBV5-4; j_call: TRBJ2-3; cdr3_aa: CASRPGGREDTQYF
v_call: TRBV6-6; j_call: TRBJ2-7; cdr3_aa: CATRLRGYEQYF
v_call: TRBV7-3; j_call: TRBJ2-7; cdr3_aa: CASSLLPGEQYF
v_call: TRBV7-9; j_call: TRBJ2-5; cdr3_aa: CASNQLKTGGQETQYF
v_call: TRBV5-1; j_call: TRBJ2-3; cdr3_aa: CASSLAGGAGTDTQYF
v_call: TRBV2; j_call: TRBJ2-5; cdr3_aa: CATRDNQETQYF
v_call: TRBV19; j_call: TRBJ2-5; cdr3_aa: CASSKDIQETQYF
v_call: TRBV5-1; j_call: TRBJ2-5; cdr3_aa: CASSLGVRGTQETQYF
v_call: TRBV28; j_call: TRBJ2-1; cdr3_aa: CATHGQINDNEQFF
v_call: TRBV11-2; j_call: TRBJ2-7; cdr3_aa: CASSTGVFTGILRHEQYF
v_call: TRBV5-6; j_call: TRBJ2-5; cdr3_aa: CASSWYVGAQETQYF
v_call: TRBV9; j_call: TRBJ2-3; cdr3_aa: CASSVATGGDTQYF
v_call: TRBV29-1; j_call: TRBJ1-5; cdr3_aa: CSVGDTVNQPQHF
v_call: TRBV4-1; j_call: TRBJ2-7; cdr3_aa: CASSQAHLGTGLYEQYF
v_call: TRBV18; j_call: TRBJ2-5; cdr3_aa: CASSPPQGGETQYF
v_call: TRBV19; j_call: TRBJ2-1; cdr3_aa: CASNRELAGGNEQFF
v_call: TRBV29-1; j_call: TRBJ1-3; cdr3_aa: CSVAGKLSGNTIYF
v_call: TRBV4-2; j_call: TRBJ1-1; cdr3_aa: CASSQDPGMNTEAFF
v_call: TRBV4-3; j_call: TRBJ1-2; cdr3_aa: CASSQTPGQEDGYTF
v_call: TRBV28; j_call: TRBJ1-2; cdr3_aa: CASTPSAAGGYTF
v_call: TRBV4-2; j_call: TRBJ2-3; cdr3_aa: CASSPASGLSF
v_call: TRBV6-6; j_call: TRBJ2-3; cdr3_aa: CASKEAISTDTQYF
v_call: TRBV5-4; j_call: TRBJ2-3; cdr3_aa: CASALRGTDTQYF
v_call: TRBV6-6; j_call: TRBJ2-7; cdr3_aa: CASSQTSYEQYF
v_call: TRBV28; j_call: TRBJ2-3; cdr3_aa: CASRGTGGSPDTQYF
v_call: TRBV5-1; j_call: TRBJ1-1; cdr3_aa: CASRTDGDTEAFF
v_call: TRBV7-9; j_call: TRBJ1-2; cdr3_aa: CASSLQQGVYGYTF
v_call: TRBV7-8; j_call: TRBJ2-3; cdr3_aa: CASSRDQDTQYF
v_call: TRBV5-1; j_call: TRBJ2-5; cdr3_aa: CASSLERRRGETQYF
v_call: TRBV7-9; j_call: TRBJ1-2; cdr3_aa: CASSLGQGSMGTF
v_call: TRBV7-9; j_call: TRBJ2-1; cdr3_aa: CASSLAASVNEQFF
v_call: TRBV19; j_call: TRBJ1-2; cdr3_aa: CASRQAAGYGYTF
v_call: TRBV20-1; j_call: TRBJ1-3; cdr3_aa: CSATRGNTIYF
v_call: TRBV6-6; j_call: TRBJ2-7; cdr3_aa: CASSYASGGNEQYF
v_call: TRBV11-2; j_call: TRBJ2-7; cdr3_aa: CASSLEPDRVYEQYF
v_call: TRBV7-9; j_call: TRBJ2-5; cdr3_aa: CASSSRAGGQETQYF
v_call: TRBV4-1; j_call: TRBJ1-5; cdr3_aa: CASSQEGTVDQPQHF